The 30 T cell receptor beta chains below were found in one sample sequenced in a study of T cell responses to AZD1222 COVID-19 vaccine. The method was immunoSEQ multiplex PCR; TCRdb's version includes in-frame clones alone and lacks a portion of them. Among about 52,000 clones listed, about 87% were seen once. Sequenced material: peripheral blood, taken 28 days after the second AZD1222 dose. These receptor sequences come from an adult who received the AZD1222 COVID-19 vaccine.

The chain is built from TRBV19 and TRBJ2-1, with 10 positions matching TRBD1. Germline V gene sequence: CDR1 LNHDA, CDR2 SQIVND (reference sequence). The CDR3 totals 15 residues. V lost 2 bases to trimming and J lost 8 bases; unmatched junction nucleotides: 6. Here the CDR3 reads CASSILRQGADEQFF. The DNA of the CDR3 is TGTGCCAGTAGTATATTAAGACAGGGGGCAGATGAGCAGTTCTTC.

The J gene is TRBJ2-1, the V gene TRBV5-1; 8 positions agree with TRBD1. This CDR3 has 14 residues. Germline V lookup: CDR1 SGHRS, CDR2 YFSETQ. The V and J ends lost 3 bases and 7 bases, in that order; junction bases with no gene match: 6. CDR3 nucleotides: TGCGCCAGCAGCTCGGGACAGGTGGGGAATGAGCAGTTCTTC. Protein sequence: CASSSGQVGNEQFF.

This sequence joins TRBV30 and TRBJ1-1; D possibly corresponds to TRBD1 (6 bases). V lost 0 bases and J 2 bases, leaving 7 bases between the germline ends. The CDR3 is 13 amino acids. CDR1 GTSNPN and CDR2 SVGIG come from the germline V gene (reference sequence). In DNA, the CDR3 is TGTGCCTGGAGTGTACAGGGCAACACTGAAGCTTTCTTT. Translation gives CAWSVQGNTEAFF.

The gene calls are TRBV6-5 and TRBJ1-2, with D tentatively TRBD1 (6 bases). In germline, CDR1 is MNHEY, CDR2 SVGAGI. This CDR3 is 14 amino acids long. Trimming removed 6 bases from V and 6 bases from J, with 17 bases in between. The CDR3 sequence: CASSPGPQGHGYTF. The CDR3, as DNA: TGTGCCAGCAGCCCCGGCCCACAGGGCCATGGCTACACCTTC.

The V and J genes are TRBV7-3 and TRBJ2-2; D uncertain. The CDR3 consists of 14 residues. Trimming removed 4 bases at V and 0 bases at J, with 6 bases between. Germline V gene sequence: CDR1 SGHTA, CDR2 FQGTGA. CDR3 sequence: CASSYGTNTGELFF. For the CDR3, the DNA is TGTGCCAGCAGCTATGGGACGAACACCGGGGAGCTGTTTTTT.

The chain employs TRBV19 and TRBJ1-4, with 7 bases fitting TRBD1. Germline CDR1 LNHDA, CDR2 SQIVND (reference sequence). The V gene end was trimmed by 6 bases and the J gene end by 7 bases; junction bases not matched to a gene: 17. This CDR3 has 17 residues. The CDR3 nucleotides read TGTGCCAGTAGCCGAACAGGGGAAGGGGTTCACAGTGAAAAACTGTTTTTT. Amino acids: CASSRTGEGVHSEKLFF.

The V and J genes are TRBV28 and TRBJ1-6; D perhaps matches TRBD1 (6 bases). CDR3 length: 15 residues. Per germline, CDR1 MDHEN and CDR2 SYDVKM. Trimming removed 5 bases at V and 7 bases at J, with 15 bases between. DNA for the CDR3: TGTGCCAGCAGTCCTCCTAGGGGGATCAATTCACCCCTCCACTTT. Translation gives CASSPPRGINSPLHF.

V gene TRBV3-1 (or the pseudogene TRBV3-2) combines with J gene TRBJ2-1; 9 nucleotides match TRBD2. V shed 4 bases and J 7 bases; nucleotides not matched to a gene: 5. This CDR3 is built from 14 residues. CDR1 is LGHDT and CDR2 is YNNKEL in the germline V gene (reference sequence). CDR3 protein: CASSRASGKNEQFF. CDR3 DNA: TGTGCCAGCAGCCGCGCTAGCGGGAAAAATGAGCAGTTCTTC.

V usage is TRBV6-5 and J usage is TRBJ1-2; D is unclear. CDR3 length: 13 amino acids. CDR1 is MNHEY and CDR2 is SVGAGI in the germline V gene. Trimming left V 9 bases short and J 0 bases short, with 11 bases between. The CDR3 spells CASGRASNYGYTF. The CDR3 DNA sequence: TGTGCCAGTGGCCGCGCTTCTAACTATGGCTACACCTTC.

This rearrangement joins TRBV5-8 to TRBJ1-2; D remains ambiguous. Germline V CDR1 and CDR2: SGHTS, YDEGEE. The ends were cut back, 4 bases at V and 7 bases at J, with 11 bases in the middle. This CDR3 contains 12 residues. In DNA, the CDR3 is TGTGCCAGCAGCCCCCCGACGGCTGGCTACACCTTC. This gives the protein CASSPPTAGYTF.

The chain is built from TRBV7-9 and TRBJ1-3, with a weak D call TRBD1 (6 bases). The CDR3 runs 15 residues. V was trimmed by 2 bases and J by 3 bases, leaving 11 bases between them. Germline CDR1 SEHNR, CDR2 FQNEAQ (reference sequence). This CDR3 is CASSLTGALGNTIYF. In DNA, the CDR3 is TGTGCCAGCAGCTTAACGGGGGCGCTTGGAAACACCATATATTTT.

Written as DNA, the CDR3 is TGCGCCAGCAGCTTGGCCAAGGGACTAAGAGTAGATACGCAGTATTTT. Amino acids: CASSLAKGLRVDTQYF. The chain uses TRBV5-1 and TRBJ2-3; 7 bases match TRBD2. The CDR3 covers 16 residues. Germline lookup yields CDR1 SGHRS and CDR2 YFSETQ. V trimming: 0 bases; J trimming: 5 bases; junction bases outside the gene matches: 9.

This CDR3 is CASSPLGILGNTIYF. The DNA for the CDR3 is TGTGCCAGCAGCCCTCTAGGGATCCTAGGAAACACCATATATTTT. The chain carries TRBV11-2 and TRBJ1-3; D unclear. The CDR3 has 15 amino acids. Trimming stripped 5 bases from V and 4 bases from J, with 15 bases between. In germline, CDR1 is SGHAT, CDR2 FQNNGV.

V is TRBV27 and J is TRBJ1-1; 9 positions match TRBD1. Trimming cost V 8 bases and J 6 bases; bases outside gene matches: 10. Germline lookup yields CDR1 MNHEY and CDR2 SMNVEV (reference sequence). This CDR3 contains 14 residues. CDR3 DNA: TGTGCCAGCCAGAAACAGGGGGCGCTCTCTGAAGCTTTCTTT. It encodes CASQKQGALSEAFF.

V usage is TRBV5-1 and J usage is TRBJ1-6; D ambiguous. V lost 0 bases to trimming and J lost 7 bases, with 5 bases between them. Germline-derived CDR1 and CDR2 are SGHRS and YFSETQ. This CDR3 comprises 13 residues. CDR3 region: CASSLEQNSPLHF. CDR3 DNA sequence: TGCGCCAGCAGCTTGGAGCAGAATTCACCCCTCCACTTT.

The genes are TRBV19 and TRBJ2-4; D is ambiguous. The germline V and J ends were trimmed by 4 bases and 0 bases, with 16 bases remaining between them. CDR3 length: 17 residues. From germline, CDR1 is LNHDA and CDR2 SQIVND (reference sequence). In DNA, the CDR3 is TGTGCCAGTAGTACACCGACAAGTCGACTAGCCAAAAACATTCAGTACTTC. Its translation is CASSTPTSRLAKNIQYF.

The J gene is TRBJ1-5, the V gene TRBV4-1; D is undetermined. The CDR3 has 14 residues. CDR1 MGHRA and CDR2 YSYEKL come from the germline V gene. V lost 2 bases and J lost 1, with 6 bases in between. Here the CDR3 reads CASSQILSNQPQHF. For the CDR3, the DNA is TGCGCCAGCAGCCAAATACTGAGCAATCAGCCCCAGCATTTT.

This clone was picked up a small number of times. This sequence joins TRBV7-9 and TRBJ1-1; the D gene is possibly TRBD1 (5 bases). This CDR3 comprises 13 residues. The germline CDR1 and CDR2 sequences are SEHNR and FQNEAQ (reference sequence). This chain's CDR3 is CSGMGLRYGEAFF. The DNA of the CDR3 is TGTTCAGGGATGGGGCTTCGGTACGGTGAAGCTTTCTTT. Combining the CDR3 with reference TRBV7-9 and TRBJ1-1 gives the whole variable domain DTGVSQNPRHKITKRGQNVTFRCDPISEHNRLYWYRQTLGQGPEFLTYFQNEAQLEKSRLLSDRFSAERPKGSFSTLEIQRTEQGDSAMYLCSGMGLRYGEAFFGQGTRLTVV.

V is TRBV5-1 and J is TRBJ2-1; D uncertain. The CDR3 consists of 15 residues. V shed 0 bases and J shed 0 bases, with 7 bases lying between them. Germline V gene sequence: CDR1 SGHRS, CDR2 YFSETQ. The CDR3 region is CASSLVASSYNEQFF. In DNA, the CDR3 is TGCGCCAGCAGCTTGGTTGCGAGCTCCTACAATGAGCAGTTCTTC.

The chain links TRBV7-3 to TRBJ2-7; 7 positions agree with TRBD1. Germline V gene sequence: CDR1 SGHTA, CDR2 FQGTGA. Trimming took 5 bases from V and 2 from J; bases not matched to a gene: 3. The CDR3 runs 13 residues. The CDR3 loop reads CASSRQGAYEQYF. CDR3 in DNA: TGTGCCAGCAGCCGACAGGGAGCCTACGAGCAGTACTTC.

V usage is TRBV30 and J usage is TRBJ2-5; D gene uncertain. The CDR3 consists of 13 residues. In germline, CDR1 is GTSNPN, CDR2 SVGIG (reference sequence). V was trimmed by 0 bases and J by 2 bases, leaving 7 bases between them. The CDR3 nucleotides read TGTGCCTGGAGTGTAACAGTTCAAGAGACCCAGTACTTC. This sequence encodes CAWSVTVQETQYF.

This clone occurred a few times. V usage is TRBV13 and J usage is TRBJ1-4, with no clear D. There are 16 residues in the CDR3. V lost 5 bases and J 0 bases, leaving 13 bases between the germline ends. The germline V gene has CDR1 PRHDT and CDR2 FYEKMQ (reference sequence). The CDR3 region is CASSEKTLATNEKLFF. The CDR3 nucleotides read TGTGCCAGCAGCGAAAAAACGCTAGCAACTAATGAAAAACTGTTTTTT.

For the CDR3, the DNA is TGTGCCAGCAGCTTAGAAAATGGAGGACAGTCACAAAGGGACATTCAGTACTTC. It encodes CASSLENGGQSQRDIQYF. The chain couples TRBV11-3 to TRBJ2-4, with D possibly TRBD1 on 6 matching bases. With 0 bases removed from V and 8 bases from J, the gap between germline ends came to 23 bases. There are 18 residues in the CDR3. CDR1 and CDR2 (germline): SGHNT, YENEEA.

V gene TRBV5-6 combines with J gene TRBJ1-5; D is unclear. Germline V gene lookup returns CDR1 SGHDT and CDR2 YYEEEE. The length of the CDR3 is 12 residues. V was pared by 4 bases and J by 6 bases, with 8 bases between. The DNA of the CDR3 is TGTGCCAGCAGCGTGGCAGGTCAGCCCCAGCATTTT. This codes for CASSVAGQPQHF.

J is TRBJ1-4 and V is TRBV15, with D unclear. The tail of the sequence fits TRBJ2-2 better, so the J call may be wrong. In germline, CDR1 is LNHNV, CDR2 YYDKDF (reference sequence). The CDR3 extends over 15 amino acids. The DNA of the CDR3 is TGTGCCACCAGCAGAGGCCCCGGGCTTACACGGGAGCTGTTTTTT. Its protein product is CATSRGPGLTRELFF.

V usage is TRBV2 and J usage is TRBJ1-5; 7 positions match TRBD1. This CDR3 has 13 amino acids. J was trimmed by 3 bases and V by 11 bases; bases with no gene match: 7. Germline V gene sequence: CDR1 SNHLY, CDR2 FYNNEI. As DNA, the CDR3 is TGTGCCGTACGGGACAGCTACAATCAGCCCCAGCATTTT. Protein product: CAVRDSYNQPQHF.

This clone showed up just a few times. The chain is built from TRBV30 and TRBJ2-7, with D perhaps TRBD2 (7 bases). V was cut by 3 bases and J by 4 bases, with 16 bases left in between. CDR3 length equals 14 residues. Germline assignment: CDR1 GTSNPN and CDR2 SVGIG (reference sequence). Written as DNA, the CDR3 is TGTGCCTGGAGCGCTGGGGGGGCGGGGTACGAGCAGTACTTC. Its protein is CAWSAGGAGYEQYF. Together with reference TRBV30 and TRBJ2-7, the CDR3 gives the full variable domain: SQTIHQWPATLVQPVGSPLSLECTVEGTSNPNLYWYRQAAGRGLQLLFYSVGIGQISSEVPQNLSASRPQDRQFILSSKKLLLSDSGFYLCAWSAGGAGYEQYFGPGTRLTVT.

The gene calls are TRBV24-1 and TRBJ2-5; weak D call: TRBD1 (5 bases). Germline V gene sequence: CDR1 KGHDR, CDR2 SFDVKD. This CDR3 has 16 amino acids. The ends were cut back, 3 bases at V and 1 base at J, with 14 bases in the middle. The CDR3 protein is CATSDDSDSLQETQYF. In DNA form, the CDR3 reads TGTGCCACCAGTGATGATAGTGACAGCCTCCAAGAGACCCAGTACTTC.

This clone came up once. The CDR3 spells CASSNPGAGRGYTF. The CDR3 DNA sequence: TGTGCCAGCAGCAACCCAGGGGCGGGCCGTGGCTACACCTTC. J is TRBJ1-2 and V is TRBV7-8, with D possibly being TRBD1 (6 bases). Germline loops: CDR1 SGHVS, CDR2 FQNEAQ. The CDR3 loop spans 14 amino acids. The V and J ends lost 5 bases and 7 bases respectively, with 17 bases between them.

This clone was counted once. This chain links TRBV27 with TRBJ2-1, with D possibly TRBD1 on 5 matching bases. Trimming removed 2 bases at V and 6 bases at J, with 14 bases between. CDR1 and CDR2 from the germline V gene are MNHEY and SMNVEV (reference sequence). CDR3 length: 15 amino acids. The CDR3 spells CASSLLAGQPNEQFF. In nucleotides, the CDR3 is TGTGCCAGCAGTTTACTCGCAGGGCAGCCCAATGAGCAGTTCTTC.